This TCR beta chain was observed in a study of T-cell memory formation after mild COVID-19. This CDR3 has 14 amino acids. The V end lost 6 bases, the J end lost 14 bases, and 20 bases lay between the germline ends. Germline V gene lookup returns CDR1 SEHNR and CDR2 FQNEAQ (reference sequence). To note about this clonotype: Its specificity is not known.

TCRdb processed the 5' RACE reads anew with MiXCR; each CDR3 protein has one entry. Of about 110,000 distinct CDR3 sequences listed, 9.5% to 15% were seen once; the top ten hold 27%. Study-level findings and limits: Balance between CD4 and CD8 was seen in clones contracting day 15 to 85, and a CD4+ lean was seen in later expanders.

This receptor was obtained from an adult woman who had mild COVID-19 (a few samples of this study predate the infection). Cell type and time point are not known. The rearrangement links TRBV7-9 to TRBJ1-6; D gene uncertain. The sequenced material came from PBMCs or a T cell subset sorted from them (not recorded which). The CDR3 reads CASSFPGAPVTLHF. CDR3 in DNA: TGTGCCAGCAGTTTTCCGGGAGCCCCGGTGACCCTCCACTTT.